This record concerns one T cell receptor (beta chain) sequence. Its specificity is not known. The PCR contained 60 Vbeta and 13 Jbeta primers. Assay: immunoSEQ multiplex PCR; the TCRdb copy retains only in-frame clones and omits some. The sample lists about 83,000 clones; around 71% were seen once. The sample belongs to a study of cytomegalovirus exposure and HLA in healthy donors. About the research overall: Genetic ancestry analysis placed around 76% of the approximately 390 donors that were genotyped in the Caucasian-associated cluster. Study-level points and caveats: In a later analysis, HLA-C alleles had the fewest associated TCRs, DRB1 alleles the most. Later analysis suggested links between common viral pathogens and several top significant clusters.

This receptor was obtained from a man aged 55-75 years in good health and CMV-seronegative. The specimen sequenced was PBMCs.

In DNA, the CDR3 is TGTGCCAGCAGGGCGAGCAGGGCAAACACTGAAGCTTTCTTT. It yields the protein CASRASRANTEAFF. The chain carries TRBV25-1 and TRBJ1-1; the D gene is possibly TRBD1 (5 bases). The CDR3 sequence is 14 residues long. V lost 6 bases to trimming and J lost 2 bases, with 13 bases between them. Germline V gene lookup returns CDR1 MGHDK and CDR2 SYGVNS. Variable domain in full (rest from reference TRBV25-1 and TRBJ1-1): EADIYQTPRYLVIGTGKKITLECSQTMGHDKMYWYQQDPGMELHLIHYSYGVNSTEKGDLSSESTVSRIRTEHFPLTLESARPSHTSQYLCASRASRANTEAFFGQGTRLTVV.